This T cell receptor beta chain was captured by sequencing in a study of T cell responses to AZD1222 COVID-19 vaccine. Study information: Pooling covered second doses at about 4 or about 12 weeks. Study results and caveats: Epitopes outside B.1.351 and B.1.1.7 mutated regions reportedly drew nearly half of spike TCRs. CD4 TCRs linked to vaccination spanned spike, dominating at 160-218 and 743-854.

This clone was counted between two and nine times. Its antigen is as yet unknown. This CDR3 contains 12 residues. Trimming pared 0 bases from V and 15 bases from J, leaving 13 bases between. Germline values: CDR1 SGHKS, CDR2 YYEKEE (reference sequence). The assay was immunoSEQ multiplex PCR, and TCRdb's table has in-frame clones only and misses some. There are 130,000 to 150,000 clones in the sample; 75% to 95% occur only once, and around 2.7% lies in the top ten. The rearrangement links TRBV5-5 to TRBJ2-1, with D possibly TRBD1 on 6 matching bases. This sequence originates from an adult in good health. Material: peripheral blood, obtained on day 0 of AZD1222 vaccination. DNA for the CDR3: TGTGCCAGCAGCTTGGAAGCAGGGGTCGGGTTCTTC. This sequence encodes CASSLEAGVGFF.